The 15 T cell receptor beta chains below all came from one sample that was sequenced in a study of blood T cell repertoires in COVID-19. Here immunoSEQ multiplex PCR was the method, and the copy in TCRdb shows in-frame clones only, minus some. The sample has fewer than 65,000 clones, roughly 89% seen once. Sequenced: peripheral blood. The receptors originated from a woman aged 80 or older with acute or convalescent COVID-19.

As DNA, the CDR3 is TGTGCCAGTAGTTTCCGGACAGGGACCTACGAGCAGTACTTC. Encoded protein: CASSFRTGTYEQYF. This sequence joins TRBV19 and TRBJ2-7; 8 bases match TRBD1. This CDR3 is 14 amino acids long. The V segment lost 5 bases and the J segment 2 bases; nucleotides outside the gene matches: 5. The germline V gene encodes CDR1 LNHDA and CDR2 SQIVND (reference sequence).

The chain links TRBV5-1 to TRBJ2-2, with D maybe TRBD2 (5 bases). Trimming removed 2 bases at V and 0 bases at J, with 8 bases between. This CDR3 has 15 residues. CDR1 SGHRS and CDR2 YFSETQ come from the germline V gene. The DNA for the CDR3 is TGCGCCAGCAGCTTCCGGGATCCGAACACCGGGGAGCTGTTTTTT. This translates into CASSFRDPNTGELFF.

V and J are TRBV19 and TRBJ1-1, with 9 bases identical to TRBD1. Germline V gene sequence: CDR1 LNHDA, CDR2 SQIVND (reference sequence). V lost 8 bases and J lost 0; bases outside the gene matches: 10. The CDR3 loop spans 16 amino acids. The CDR3 bases are TGTGCCAGTCAACCGGGACAGGGAAGGATGAACACTGAAGCTTTCTTT. This codes for CASQPGQGRMNTEAFF.

The chain combines TRBV6-4 with TRBJ2-1; 13 bases are a match to TRBD2. Germline lookup yields CDR1 MRHNA and CDR2 SNTAGT. This CDR3 is 16 amino acids long. J gave up 11 bases and V 6 bases, and 13 bases lay outside the gene matches. As DNA, the CDR3 is TGTGCCAGCAGAGAAAGCGGGACTAGCGGGGAGAGTAAGCAGTTCTTC. Protein: CASRESGTSGESKQFF.

The chain uses TRBV3-1 (or the pseudogene TRBV3-2) and TRBJ1-4; D perhaps matches TRBD1 (6 bases). Trimming cost V 2 bases and J 3 bases, with 13 bases left between them. The CDR3 extends over 16 amino acids. Germline CDR1 and CDR2: LGHDT and YNNKEL (reference sequence). The CDR3 spells CASSQNTGTPNEKLFF. CDR3 coding DNA: TGTGCCAGCAGCCAAAATACAGGGACGCCTAATGAAAAACTGTTTTTT.

The chain has TRBV19 and TRBJ1-5; D may be TRBD1 (6 bases). With 5 bases removed from V and 7 bases from J, the gap between germline ends came to 15 bases. The length of the CDR3 is 14 residues. Germline-derived CDR1 and CDR2 are LNHDA and SQIVND (reference sequence). The CDR3 region is CASSATGSEQPQHF. The DNA for the CDR3 is TGTGCCAGTAGTGCCACAGGGTCGGAACAGCCCCAGCATTTT.

The J gene is TRBJ2-2, the V gene TRBV5-8, with TRBD1 identical over 7 bases. J gave up 1 base and V 2 bases, and 2 bases lay outside the gene matches. In germline, CDR1 is SGHTS, CDR2 YDEGEE. The length of the CDR3 is 15 residues. Here the CDR3 reads CASSFRTGNTGELFF. CDR3 DNA: TGTGCCAGCAGCTTTAGGACAGGGAACACCGGGGAGCTGTTTTTT. Combining the CDR3 with reference TRBV5-8 and TRBJ2-2 gives the whole variable domain EAGVTQSPTHLIKTRGQQATLRCSPISGHTSVYWYQQALGLGLQFLLWYDEGEERNRGNFPPRFSGRQFPNYSSELNVNALELEDSALYLCASSFRTGNTGELFFGEGSRLTVL.

The gene calls are TRBV5-1 and TRBJ1-2; TRBD1 might be the D (5 bases). V dropped 4 bases and J dropped 7 bases, with 20 bases sitting between them. Germline CDR1 is SGHRS and CDR2 is YFSETQ. The CDR3 contains 15 residues. Here the CDR3 reads CASSGDSDGLAGYTF. The CDR3 coding sequence is TGCGCCAGCAGCGGTGACAGCGACGGTTTGGCTGGCTACACCTTC.

DNA of the CDR3: TGCGCCAGCAGCTTGGAAAAGGGCGGGTGGAAGTACTTC. Translating it yields CASSLEKGGWKYF. The genes are TRBV5-1 and TRBJ2-7; weak D call: TRBD2 (5 bases). Germline V CDR1 and CDR2: SGHRS, YFSETQ. The germline V and J ends were trimmed by 0 bases and 11 bases, with 15 bases remaining between them. The CDR3 length is 13 residues.

V is TRBV7-2 and J is TRBJ2-7, with D possibly TRBD2 on 5 matching bases. V was cut by 0 bases and J by 5 bases, with 8 bases left in between. This CDR3 contains 13 residues. Per germline, CDR1 SGHTA and CDR2 FQGNSA. The CDR3 here is CASSLAPGNEQYF. CDR3 DNA sequence: TGTGCCAGCAGCTTAGCGCCCGGGAACGAGCAGTACTTC. The whole variable domain, filled in from reference TRBV7-2 and TRBJ2-7, reads GAGVSQSPSNKVTEKGKDVELRCDPISGHTALYWYRQSLGQGLEFLIYFQGNSAPDKSGLPSDRFSAERTGGSVSTLTIQRTQQEDSAVYLCASSLAPGNEQYFGPGTRLTVT.

The chain employs TRBV30 and TRBJ2-5; TRBD1 might be the D (6 bases). Trimming shortened V by 0 bases and J by 4 bases, and 6 bases separated the two germline ends. CDR1 and CDR2 from the germline V gene are GTSNPN and SVGIG (reference sequence). The CDR3 consists of 12 residues. The CDR3 loop is CAWSVQGETQYF. CDR3 bases: TGTGCCTGGAGTGTACAGGGAGAGACCCAGTACTTC.

This clone was picked up a small number of times. The chain has TRBV5-1 and TRBJ2-5; TRBD2 aligns across 14 bases. V dropped 4 bases and J dropped 4; count of bases not matched to a gene: 3. CDR1 SGHRS and CDR2 YFSETQ come from the germline V gene. The CDR3 runs to 15 residues. This CDR3 is CASSAGLAGVETQYF. In nucleotides, the CDR3 is TGCGCCAGCAGCGCGGGACTAGCGGGGGTAGAGACCCAGTACTTC. Full variable domain (outside the CDR3, taken from reference TRBV5-1 and TRBJ2-5): KAGVTQTPRYLIKTRGQQVTLSCSPISGHRSVSWYQQTPGQGLQFLFEYFSETQRNKGNFPGRFSGRQFSNSRSEMNVSTLELGDSALYLCASSAGLAGVETQYFGPGTRLLVL.

The chain joins TRBV19 to TRBJ1-6, with D possibly being TRBD1 (5 bases). Trimming took off 7 bases at V and 7 bases at J, with 8 bases between the two ends. CDR1 LNHDA and CDR2 SQIVND come from the germline V gene (reference sequence). The CDR3 covers 12 residues. CDR3 sequence (DNA): TGTGCCAGTAACAGGAACAATTCACCCCTCCACTTT. Translated: CASNRNNSPLHF.

The V gene is TRBV6-6, the J gene TRBJ1-1, with D possibly being TRBD1 (5 bases). Trimming left V 8 bases short and J 4 bases short, with 17 bases between. Germline V lookup: CDR1 MNHNY, CDR2 SVGAGI (reference sequence). This CDR3 is 14 amino acids long. CDR3 nucleotides: TGTGCCAGCCAATTAGACAGCGTTATCACTGAAGCTTTCTTT. The encoded protein is CASQLDSVITEAFF.

J is TRBJ2-1 and V is TRBV3-1 (or the pseudogene TRBV3-2); D possibly corresponds to TRBD1 (5 bases). The V gene lost 3 bases and the J gene lost 10 bases, with 10 bases spanning the gap. Germline CDR1 LGHDT, CDR2 YNNKEL (reference sequence). The CDR3 loop spans 12 amino acids. The CDR3 nucleotides read TGTGCCAGCAGCCACGACAGACGGGAGCAGTTCTTC. Translation gives CASSHDRREQFF.